The 16 T cell receptor beta chains presented below share a single source sample, sequenced in a study of cytomegalovirus exposure and HLA in healthy donors (dated by TCRdb to 2017 to 2019). The library relied on the immunoSEQ multiplex PCR assay. As stored in TCRdb, this immuneACCESS dataset retains in-frame rearrangements with V and J assigned. A fraction of the clones does not appear; measured against another copy, unresolved V genes explain less than half of the discrepancy, and the remainder lacks a known reason. The sample table records about 170,000 clones; under 90% of these occur just once. Approximately 10% of the sample rests with the top ten. The sample comprised PBMCs. These receptors originate from a woman under 30 in good health and CMV-seropositive.

The CDR3 spells CASSASSPHEQFF. For the CDR3, the DNA is TGTGCCAGCAGCGCGTCATCGCCCCATGAGCAGTTCTTC. V is TRBV7-3 and J is TRBJ2-1; D gene unclear. V dropped 5 bases and J dropped 8 bases, with 13 bases sitting between them. CDR3 length: 13 residues. Germline V CDR1 and CDR2: SGHTA, FQGTGA.

The chain carries TRBV6-1 and TRBJ1-4, with 7 bases matching TRBD1. The trim removed 6 bases at V and 5 bases at J, leaving 9 bases unmatched. The CDR3 is made up of 15 amino acids. Germline V lookup: CDR1 MNHNS, CDR2 SASEGT. This CDR3 reads CASSPRQGGNEKLFF. Written as DNA, the CDR3 is TGTGCCAGCAGCCCCAGACAGGGTGGAAATGAAAAACTGTTTTTT.

The gene calls are TRBV5-5 and TRBJ1-2; D gene unclear. With 4 bases removed from V and 8 bases from J, the gap between germline ends came to 15 bases. Germline V CDR1 and CDR2: SGHKS, YYEKEE (reference sequence). The CDR3 consists of 13 residues. The CDR3 spells CASSLHTGGGYTF. CDR3 sequence (DNA): TGTGCCAGCAGCCTACACACGGGCGGGGGCTACACCTTC.

The chain recombines TRBV27 with TRBJ1-2; D is uncertain. This CDR3 is built from 13 residues. V lost 8 bases and J 7 bases, leaving 17 bases between the germline ends. The V gene's germline CDR1 is MNHEY and CDR2 SMNVEV (reference sequence). The CDR3 bases are TGTGCCAGCTGGGAGAACGGACTAACTGGCTACACCTTC. This encodes CASWENGLTGYTF.

This rearrangement joins TRBV30 to TRBJ1-1, with TRBD1 matching 10 bases. The junction had 5 bases not matched to a gene; V was cut back by 3 bases and J by 1 base. Germline-derived CDR1 and CDR2 are GTSNPN and SVGIG (reference sequence). The CDR3 contains 15 residues. CDR3 in DNA: TGTGCCTGGAGCCCCAGGGACAGGGGGAACACTGAAGCTTTCTTT. Protein product: CAWSPRDRGNTEAFF.

The V and J genes are TRBV11-1 and TRBJ1-3, with 12 bases aligning to TRBD1. With 3 bases clipped from V and 4 bases from J, the junction kept 7 bases outside the gene matches. Germline CDR1 SGHAT, CDR2 FQDESV (reference sequence). The CDR3 totals 17 residues. CDR3 sequence reads: CASSFSWDRGPGNTIYF. The CDR3 nucleotides read TGTGCCAGCAGCTTCTCCTGGGACAGGGGGCCCGGAAACACCATATATTTT.

The chain couples TRBV27 to TRBJ2-7; 7 bases map to TRBD1. This CDR3 is 15 amino acids long. Germline V gives CDR1 MNHEY, CDR2 SMNVEV (reference sequence). The ends lost 6 bases at V and 4 bases at J; junction bases unmatched: 12. The DNA of the CDR3 is TGTGCCAGCAGGGCAACCCGGGACAGCCTGTACGAGCAGTACTTC. It encodes CASRATRDSLYEQYF.

On this clone itself: The sample holds other DNA sequences that translate to the same CDR3. The chain combines TRBV19 with TRBJ2-1; D gene uncertain. The CDR3 extends over 13 amino acids. Germline values: CDR1 LNHDA, CDR2 SQIVND (reference sequence). The V end was cut by 1 base, the J end by 4 bases, with 5 bases between. CDR3 loop: CASSIGQYNEQFF. The CDR3 DNA sequence: TGTGCCAGTAGTATAGGCCAGTACAATGAGCAGTTCTTC.

The chain is built from TRBV30 and TRBJ2-5, with D maybe TRBD1 (6 bases). Germline V gene sequence: CDR1 GTSNPN, CDR2 SVGIG (reference sequence). With 0 bases removed from V and 3 bases from J, the gap between germline ends came to 11 bases. The length of the CDR3 is 14 residues. The CDR3: CAWSVNREEETQYF. In DNA, the CDR3 is TGTGCCTGGAGTGTAAACAGGGAAGAAGAGACCCAGTACTTC.

J is TRBJ2-1 and V is TRBV5-1; D ambiguous. The ends were cut back, 0 bases at V and 5 bases at J, with 6 bases in the middle. Looked up from germline, CDR1 is SGHRS and CDR2 is YFSETQ. The CDR3 runs 13 residues. The CDR3 nucleotides read TGCGCCAGCAGCTTGGCGTTTCACAATGAGCAGTTCTTC. This encodes CASSLAFHNEQFF.

The chain employs TRBV27 and TRBJ2-7; 7 bases match TRBD1. This CDR3 is built from 14 residues. The germline V gene has CDR1 MNHEY and CDR2 SMNVEV (reference sequence). The V gene end was trimmed by 2 bases and the J gene end by 4 bases; junction bases not matched to a gene: 5. The CDR3 region is CASSLIQGRYEQYF. The CDR3 region has the DNA TGTGCCAGCAGTTTAATACAGGGGCGATACGAGCAGTACTTC.

In this sample, this clone turned up once. The chain has TRBV11-3 and TRBJ2-3, with 8 nucleotides matching TRBD1. The CDR3 has 15 amino acids. The junction had 10 bases not matched to a gene; V was cut back by 6 bases and J by 5 bases. CDR1 is SGHNT, CDR2 YENEEA, per germline. CDR3 region: CASSPGQGMIDTQYF. The CDR3 coding sequence is TGTGCCAGCAGTCCCGGACAGGGTATGATAGATACGCAGTATTTT.

This rearrangement joins TRBV30 to TRBJ1-1; TRBD1 is a possible D gene (6 bases). This CDR3 has 15 amino acids. CDR1 is GTSNPN and CDR2 is SVGIG in the germline V gene (reference sequence). Trimming cost V 8 bases and J 1 base, with 20 bases left between them. The CDR3 nucleotides are TGTGCCCGCCAGGGAAGGGGGGGAGGGAACACTGAAGCTTTCTTT. It specifies CARQGRGGGNTEAFF. Using reference TRBV30 and TRBJ1-1 for the parts outside the CDR3, the full variable domain is SQTIHQWPATLVQPVGSPLSLECTVEGTSNPNLYWYRQAAGRGLQLLFYSVGIGQISSEVPQNLSASRPQDRQFILSSKKLLLSDSGFYLCARQGRGGGNTEAFFGQGTRLTVV.

The gene calls are TRBV7-2 and TRBJ1-2; 9 bases are shared with TRBD1. CDR3 size: 15 residues. J gave up 7 bases and V 5 bases, and 11 bases lay outside the gene matches. Germline V gene sequence: CDR1 SGHTA, CDR2 FQGNSA. The DNA of the CDR3 is TGTGCCAGCAGCCCCAGGACAGGGGTGGGTGGTGGCTACACCTTC. Translating gives CASSPRTGVGGGYTF.

A remark on this clone: Likely a read error: the CDR3 ends without its conserved phenylalanine or tryptophan. The V call is TRBV9, the J call TRBJ2-7, with TRBD2 as a possible D gene (6 bases). The length of the CDR3 is 15 residues. V dropped 0 bases and J dropped 0 bases, with 10 bases sitting between them. Germline V gene sequence: CDR1 SGDLS, CDR2 YYNGEE. The CDR3 is CASSVAGVSSYEQYL. CDR3 DNA sequence: TGTGCCAGCAGCGTAGCGGGAGTAAGCTCCTACGAGCAGTACCTC.

The chain's CDR3 is CAILSGAVSGELFF. The CDR3 coding sequence is TGTGCCATCTTAAGCGGGGCGGTCTCCGGGGAGCTGTTTTTT. This sequence joins TRBV6-1 and TRBJ2-2; 7 bases map to TRBD2. The V segment lost 10 bases and the J segment 6 bases; nucleotides outside the gene matches: 11. The CDR3 is 14 amino acids. Germline CDR1 and CDR2: MNHNS and SASEGT.